This entry describes one T cell receptor (beta chain). This CDR3 has 15 amino acids. V was shortened by 1 base and J by 4 bases, with 11 bases between the two germline ends. Per germline, CDR1 SGHRS and CDR2 YFSETQ. Enrolment of Seattle patients took place during active infection, and they were followed longitudinally. These data are taken from a study of blood T cell repertoires in COVID-19. Turning to the study itself: From the United States, Italy and Spain came samples of acute and convalescent COVID-19.

Sequencing used immunoSEQ multiplex PCR; TCRdb keeps in-frame clones, though not all of them. The sample shows around 190,000 clones, 75% to 85% of them seen only once. The rearrangement uses TRBV5-1 and TRBJ2-2, with TRBD2 as a possible D gene (6 bases). The clonotype originates from a woman in her thirties or forties with COVID-19, enrolled during active disease. The sequenced material came from peripheral blood. The DNA for the CDR3 is TGCGCCAGCAGCTTGAAGACGGAGGGCACCGGGGAGCTGTTTTTT. Translated: CASSLKTEGTGELFF.